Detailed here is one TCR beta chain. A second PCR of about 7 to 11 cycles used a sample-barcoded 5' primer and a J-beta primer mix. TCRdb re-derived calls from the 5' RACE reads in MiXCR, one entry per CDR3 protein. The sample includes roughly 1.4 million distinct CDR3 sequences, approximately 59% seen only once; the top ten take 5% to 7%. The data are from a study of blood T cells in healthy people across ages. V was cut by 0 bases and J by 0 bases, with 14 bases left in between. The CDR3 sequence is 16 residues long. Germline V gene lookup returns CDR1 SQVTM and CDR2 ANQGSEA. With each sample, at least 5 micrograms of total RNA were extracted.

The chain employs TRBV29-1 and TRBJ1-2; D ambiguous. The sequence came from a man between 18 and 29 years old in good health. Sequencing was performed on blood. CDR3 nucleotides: TGCAGCGTTGAAGATCGAGTCTCAGGAGCTAACTATGGCTACACCTTC. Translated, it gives CSVEDRVSGANYGYTF.